The next 19 T cell receptor beta chains were all read from a single sample in a study of radiotherapy plus CTLA-4 blockade in lung cancer. Using immunoSEQ multiplex PCR, the repertoire was profiled, and TCRdb retains in-frame clones only, with some absent. Found here are 12,000 or so clones, roughly four fifths of them singletons; the top ten hold about 29%. This sample comprised peripheral blood, obtained from a patient treated with radiotherapy plus ipilimumab. The receptor source for this set is a human donor with non-small cell lung cancer that progressed on radiotherapy plus ipilimumab.

The V and J genes are TRBV2 and TRBJ2-1; TRBD2 matches 10 bases. The CDR3 is made up of 16 amino acids. Trimming took 4 bases from V and 4 from J; bases not matched to a gene: 7. Germline lookup yields CDR1 SNHLY and CDR2 FYNNEI. The CDR3 bases are TGTGCCAGCAGTGTGGATACTAGCGGGACATACAATGAGCAGTTCTTC. This gives the protein CASSVDTSGTYNEQFF.

The chain carries TRBV6-1 and TRBJ1-1; D possibly corresponds to TRBD1 (6 bases). Germline CDR1 MNHNS, CDR2 SASEGT. The CDR3 loop spans 11 amino acids. V lost 8 bases, J lost 6 bases, and 10 bases lay in between. In DNA form, the CDR3 reads TGTGCCAGCTTCGGACAGCCTGAAGCTTTCTTT. Encoded protein: CASFGQPEAFF.

The chain joins TRBV19 to TRBJ2-2; 9 nucleotides line up with TRBD1. The CDR3 runs to 17 residues. Trimming removed 8 bases from V and 4 bases from J; junction bases left unmatched: 14. CDR1 is LNHDA, CDR2 SQIVND, per germline (reference sequence). Written as DNA, the CDR3 is TGTGCCAGTCATAGTACCGGGACAGGGAGCCCCACCGGGGAGCTGTTTTTT. Its protein is CASHSTGTGSPTGELFF.

The chain carries TRBV7-2 and TRBJ2-1, with 12 nucleotides matching TRBD2. The germline CDR1 and CDR2 sequences are SGHTA and FQGNSA. Unmatched junction bases numbered 13, after V lost 4 bases and J lost 6 bases. The CDR3 contains 18 residues. The CDR3 coding sequence is TGTGCCAGCAGCTCATCGCCCAGGACTAGCGGGAAGTTCAATGAGCAGTTCTTC. Translated, it gives CASSSSPRTSGKFNEQFF.

As concerns this clone: This likely comes from a read error, as the CDR3 has no conserved phenylalanine or tryptophan at its end. The rearrangement joins TRBV10-3 to TRBJ1-2; D possibly corresponds to TRBD1 (6 bases). Germline CDR1 and CDR2: ENHRY and SYGVKD. The V and J ends lost 0 bases and 4 bases respectively, with 15 bases between them. The CDR3 length is 16 residues. The CDR3 DNA reads TGTGCCATCAGTGAGTCTGCCTCACAGGGCGGCTATGGCTACACCCTC. Translation gives CAISESASQGGYGYTL.

This clone was counted a few times. DNA of the CDR3: TGTGCCAGCTCACCGGCAGGTACTAGCTCTGGAAACACCATATATTTT. This gives the protein CASSPAGTSSGNTIYF. This chain connects TRBV18 to TRBJ1-3, with D hard to call. The CDR3 is 16 residues long. Between the trimmed V and J ends, which lost 3 bases and 0 bases, there was a span of 12 bases. Germline CDR1 and CDR2: KGHSH and LQKENI.

This clone has more than one count but fewer than ten. The chain couples TRBV7-9 to TRBJ2-1; D possibly corresponds to TRBD1 (6 bases). V shed 5 bases and J shed 6 bases, with 14 bases lying between them. The CDR3 consists of 14 residues. Looked up from germline, CDR1 is SEHNR and CDR2 is FQNEAQ (reference sequence). The CDR3 region has the DNA TGTGCCAGCAGCCGACTGGGGGCAGGCAATGAGCAGTTCTTC. Translation gives CASSRLGAGNEQFF.

There are a few counts of this clone. The rearrangement links TRBV5-4 to TRBJ2-5; no reliable D call. Germline V gives CDR1 SGHNT, CDR2 YYREEE (reference sequence). V lost 0 bases and J lost 3, with 6 bases in between. This CDR3 is 13 amino acids long. Written as DNA, the CDR3 is TGTGCCAGCAGCTTGGGCTTAGAAGAGACCCAGTACTTC. Its translation is CASSLGLEETQYF.

This chain links TRBV5-1 with TRBJ1-5; D may be TRBD1 (6 bases). CDR3 length: 15 residues. The V gene lost 1 base and the J gene lost 1 base, with 9 bases spanning the gap. Per the germline V gene, CDR1 is SGHRS and CDR2 is YFSETQ. The CDR3 DNA reads as TGCGCCAGCAGCTTGACGGACAGCAGCAATCAGCCCCAGCATTTT. It yields the protein CASSLTDSSNQPQHF.

This chain joins TRBV18 and TRBJ2-2; D unclear. Trimming cost V 1 base and J 2 bases, with 5 bases left between them. Germline-derived CDR1 and CDR2 are KGHSH and LQKENI. The CDR3 consists of 14 residues. The CDR3 DNA reads TGTGCCAGCTCACCACGACACAACACCGGGGAGCTGTTTTTT. The encoded protein is CASSPRHNTGELFF.

V and J are TRBV29-1 and TRBJ2-7; a weak D match, TRBD2 (6 bases). The CDR3 is made up of 13 amino acids. CDR1 and CDR2 (germline): SQVTM, ANQGSEA. This CDR3 reads CRDPREISYEQYF. The CDR3 DNA sequence: TGCAGGGACCCACGGGAGATTTCCTACGAGCAGTACTTC.

V and J are TRBV6-5 and TRBJ2-7, with 7 bases aligning to TRBD2. Germline trimming cut 7 bases from V and 3 bases from J; bases unmatched to any gene: 9. Per germline, CDR1 MNHEY and CDR2 SVGAGI. The CDR3 runs 14 residues. The CDR3 spells CASMRGGGVYEQYF. The CDR3 nucleotides read TGTGCCAGCATGCGTGGCGGGGGAGTCTACGAGCAGTACTTC.

The chain carries TRBV2 and TRBJ1-1; D unclear. CDR1 and CDR2 from the germline V gene are SNHLY and FYNNEI. This CDR3 is built from 14 residues. The V and J ends lost 5 bases and 1 base respectively, with 11 bases between them. CDR3 sequence: CASSQTEPNTEAFF. CDR3 in DNA: TGTGCCAGCAGTCAGACGGAGCCGAACACTGAAGCTTTCTTT.

The rearrangement uses TRBV10-3 and TRBJ2-3, with D perhaps matching TRBD2 (6 bases). Trimming took off 0 bases at V and 11 bases at J, with 12 bases between the two ends. This CDR3 comprises 13 residues. CDR1 ENHRY and CDR2 SYGVKD come from the germline V gene. As DNA, the CDR3 is TGTGCCATCAGTGAGTCGGTGGAGGGGATGCAGTATTTT. It translates to CAISESVEGMQYF.

The chain joins TRBV7-9 to TRBJ1-2; 8 nucleotides line up with TRBD1. The CDR3 runs to 15 residues. V lost 5 bases to trimming and J lost 4 bases; unmatched junction nucleotides: 9. Germline values: CDR1 SEHNR, CDR2 FQNEAQ (reference sequence). This CDR3 reads CASSLGRGRGYGYTF. The CDR3 DNA reads as TGTGCCAGCAGCCTCGGCAGGGGGCGCGGCTATGGCTACACCTTC.

The chain couples TRBV9 to TRBJ1-2; D unclear. Germline V CDR1 and CDR2: SGDLS, YYNGEE. Trimming left V 0 bases short and J 6 bases short, with 6 bases between. The CDR3 extends over 12 amino acids. In DNA form, the CDR3 reads TGTGCCAGCAGCGTAGCGAGGAATGGCTACACCTTC. Its protein is CASSVARNGYTF. Variable domain in full (rest from reference TRBV9 and TRBJ1-2): DSGVTQTPKHLITATGQRVTLRCSPRSGDLSVYWYQQSLDQGLQFLIQYYNGEERAKGNILERFSAQQFPDLHSELNLSSLELGDSALYFCASSVARNGYTFGSGTRLTVV.

The chain joins TRBV11-2 to TRBJ2-7; the match to TRBD1 covers 8 bases. The CDR3 is 14 residues long. Germline V CDR1 and CDR2: SGHAT, FQNNGV. Trimming removed 5 bases from V and 2 bases from J; junction bases left unmatched: 5. This chain's CDR3 is CASSRDRLTYEQYF. The CDR3 DNA is TGTGCCAGCAGCCGGGACAGGCTCACCTACGAGCAGTACTTC.

The gene calls are TRBV5-1 and TRBJ2-3; 8 positions agree with TRBD2. The germline V gene has CDR1 SGHRS and CDR2 YFSETQ. This CDR3 comprises 16 residues. J was trimmed by 3 bases and V by 3 bases; bases with no gene match: 9. CDR3 bases: TGCGCCAGCAGCTGGAATAGCGGGGCGTCAACAGATACGCAGTATTTT. The encoded protein is CASSWNSGASTDTQYF. Full variable domain (missing parts from reference TRBV5-1 and TRBJ2-3): KAGVTQTPRYLIKTRGQQVTLSCSPISGHRSVSWYQQTPGQGLQFLFEYFSETQRNKGNFPGRFSGRQFSNSRSEMNVSTLELGDSALYLCASSWNSGASTDTQYFGPGTRLTVL.

The V call is TRBV15, the J call TRBJ2-1; D ambiguous. The germline V gene has CDR1 LNHNV and CDR2 YYDKDF (reference sequence). The CDR3 length is 15 residues. V shed 5 bases and J shed 2 bases, with 13 bases lying between them. The CDR3 DNA follows: TGTGCCACCAGCCTCCCTAGTTCTACCTACAATGAGCAGTTCTTC. It is translated as CATSLPSSTYNEQFF. The variable domain in full, completed from reference TRBV15 and TRBJ2-1, reads DAMVIQNPRYQVTQFGKPVTLSCSQTLNHNVMYWYQQKSSQAPKLLFHYYDKDFNNEADTPDNFQSRRPNTSFCFLDIRSPGLGDTAMYLCATSLPSSTYNEQFFGPGTRLTVL.